The 26 T cell receptor beta chains reported below all come from one sample, sequenced in a study of CD8 T cells in Susac syndrome. After extraction with the RNeasy kit, roughly 0.5 to 1 ug of the RNA was reverse transcribed using random hexamers. TCRdb called the immunoSEQ multiplex PCR reads again in MiXCR, with one record for every CDR3 protein. This table has hundreds of thousands of distinct CDR3 sequences, over 85% appearing once. The sample was CD4+ T cells from PBMCs. These receptors all stem from a human donor with multiple sclerosis.

The chain uses TRBV12-3 or TRBV12-4 and TRBJ1-5; possibly TRBD1 for D (5 bases). This CDR3 comprises 13 residues. V lost 6 bases and J 3 bases, leaving 9 bases between the germline ends. The CDR3 protein is CASSRTPNQPQHF. CDR3 DNA: TGTGCCAGCAGCCGGACACCCAATCAGCCCCAGCATTTT.

This chain links TRBV5-1 with TRBJ2-1, with D perhaps matching TRBD1 or TRBD2 (6 bases each). Germline CDR1 SGHRS, CDR2 YFSETQ. CDR3 length: 14 amino acids. Trimming pared 4 bases from V and 8 bases from J, leaving 16 bases between. The CDR3 reads CASSDKGGFYEQFF. CDR3 nucleotides: TGCGCCAGCAGCGACAAGGGGGGCTTCTATGAGCAGTTCTTC.

This chain uses TRBV7-9 with TRBJ2-5; 11 bases fit TRBD2. This CDR3 comprises 16 residues. Germline assignment: CDR1 SEHNR and CDR2 FQNEAQ (reference sequence). J was trimmed by 9 bases and V by 5 bases; bases with no gene match: 14. This chain's CDR3 is CASSALAGGGLGAQYF. CDR3 DNA: TGTGCCAGCAGCGCCCTAGCGGGGGGCGGATTAGGGGCCCAGTACTTC.

The chain is built from TRBV7-8 and TRBJ2-5; tentatively, D is TRBD2 (6 bases). This CDR3 has 16 residues. V shed 3 bases and J shed 4 bases, with 18 bases lying between them. Germline V gene data show CDR1 as SGHVS and CDR2 as FQNEAQ. CDR3 coding DNA: TGTGCCAGCAGCTTCGGTTCCGGAGGGGCGGCAGAGACCCAGTACTTC. It codes for CASSFGSGGAAETQYF.

This clonotype showed up just once. V gene TRBV18 combines with J gene TRBJ2-2; a possible D gene is TRBD2 (7 bases). The CDR3 consists of 17 residues. V was cut by 3 bases and J by 4 bases, with 18 bases left in between. Germline values: CDR1 KGHSH, CDR2 LQKENI. The CDR3 nucleotides read TGTGCCAGCTCACCGCTTCGGGGGGCGGCGAGCACCGGGGAGCTGTTTTTT. This gives the protein CASSPLRGAASTGELFF.

V is TRBV7-8 and J is TRBJ2-3, with D unclear. The germline CDR1 and CDR2 sequences are SGHVS and FQNEAQ. The CDR3 extends over 14 amino acids. With 9 bases removed from V and 1 base from J, the gap between germline ends came to 14 bases. The CDR3 spells CASLLGLGTDTQYF. The CDR3 DNA reads as TGTGCCAGTCTCCTCGGTCTAGGCACAGATACGCAGTATTTT.

The chain carries TRBV9 and TRBJ2-5, with 7 nucleotides matching TRBD1. The CDR3 is 17 amino acids. J was trimmed by 2 bases and V by 4 bases; bases with no gene match: 14. Germline loops: CDR1 SGDLS, CDR2 YYNGEE. Here the CDR3 reads CASSPSSDRVGQETQYF. CDR3 sequence (DNA): TGTGCCAGCAGCCCCTCGTCCGACAGGGTAGGACAAGAGACCCAGTACTTC. Looking up the rest from reference TRBV9 and TRBJ2-5 gives the full variable domain: DSGVTQTPKHLITATGQRVTLRCSPRSGDLSVYWYQQSLDQGLQFLIQYYNGEERAKGNILERFSAQQFPDLHSELNLSSLELGDSALYFCASSPSSDRVGQETQYFGPGTRLLVL.

This clonotype was observed once. The chain couples TRBV12-3 or TRBV12-4 to TRBJ2-5, with TRBD1 matching 9 bases. Trimming cost V 3 bases and J 5 bases; bases outside gene matches: 7. The CDR3 is made up of 15 amino acids. The CDR3 coding sequence is TGTGCCAGCAGTTTGGTCGGGACAGGGATGGAGACCCAGTACTTC. It translates to CASSLVGTGMETQYF.

The chain employs TRBV12-3 or TRBV12-4 and TRBJ2-3, with D tentatively TRBD2 (7 bases). Deletions cut 5 bases from V and 2 bases from J, with 17 bases between. CDR3 length: 16 amino acids. The CDR3 DNA reads as TGTGCCAGCAGTGTGGGCCCGGGGGGCCCCACAGATACGCAGTATTTT. This codes for CASSVGPGGPTDTQYF.

V gene TRBV2 combines with J gene TRBJ2-1; D is uncertain. Germline V gives CDR1 SNHLY, CDR2 FYNNEI. V gave up 1 base and J gave up 13 bases, with 11 bases separating them. This CDR3 is built from 12 residues. The CDR3 loop reads CASSEEYLLQFF. CDR3 bases: TGTGCCAGCAGTGAAGAGTACCTTCTCCAGTTCTTC.

This chain uses TRBV5-4 with TRBJ2-7, with D maybe TRBD2 (5 bases). The CDR3 is 14 amino acids. Per germline, CDR1 SGHNT and CDR2 YYREEE (reference sequence). The V gene lost 0 bases and the J gene lost 6 bases, with 13 bases spanning the gap. Written as DNA, the CDR3 is TGTGCCAGCAGCTTGGACGGGGTGGGCGCCGAGCAGTACGTC. This encodes CASSLDGVGAEQYV.

The V and J genes are TRBV3-1 and TRBJ1-2; D perhaps matches TRBD1 (6 bases). The CDR3 consists of 14 residues. The germline V gene has CDR1 LGHDT and CDR2 YNNKEL (reference sequence). Trimming pared 0 bases from V and 6 bases from J, leaving 11 bases between. CDR3 protein: CASSQDYRVDGYTF. The CDR3 bases are TGTGCCAGCAGCCAAGATTACAGGGTCGATGGCTACACCTTC.

This chain links TRBV11-2 with TRBJ2-1, with 9 bases fitting TRBD2. This CDR3 has 16 amino acids. From germline, CDR1 is SGHAT and CDR2 FQNNGV. Trimming removed 5 bases from V and 4 bases from J; junction bases left unmatched: 9. The CDR3 region has the DNA TGTGCCAGCAGCAGAACGCGGGGGGGCGGGTACAATGAGCAGTTCTTC. Its protein product is CASSRTRGGGYNEQFF.

CDR3 region: CASSQGTGTFYEQYV. DNA of the CDR3: TGTGCCAGCAGCCAAGGGACAGGGACTTTCTACGAGCAGTACGTC. The rearrangement joins TRBV3-1 to TRBJ2-7; the match to TRBD1 covers 8 bases. The CDR3 sequence is 15 residues long. The J segment lost 3 bases and the V segment lost 1 base, leaving 5 bases of the junction unmatched. Germline loops: CDR1 LGHDT, CDR2 YNNKEL (reference sequence).

The chain combines TRBV6-1 with TRBJ2-7, with D uncertain. The CDR3 is 14 residues long. Trimming cost V 5 bases and J 6 bases, with 17 bases left between them. CDR1 is MNHNS, CDR2 SASEGT, per germline. CDR3 nucleotides: TGTGCCAGCAGTACACACCTTGGAACGGGCGAGCAGTACGTC. It translates to CASSTHLGTGEQYV.

The chain couples TRBV28 to TRBJ2-1; D not certain. The CDR3 has 14 amino acids. CDR1 is MDHEN and CDR2 is SYDVKM in the germline V gene. V was pared by 3 bases and J by 8 bases, with 14 bases between. The CDR3 DNA reads as TGTGCCAGCAGTTTGGAACGGACGGACCATGAGCAGTTCTTC. As protein: CASSLERTDHEQFF.

V gene TRBV27 combines with J gene TRBJ2-5; TRBD2 might be the D (6 bases). Germline CDR1 reads MNHEY; CDR2 reads SMNVEV (reference sequence). Trimming left V 8 bases short and J 5 bases short, with 12 bases between. The CDR3 has 12 residues. The CDR3 region has the DNA TGTGCCAGCGGGGGGTGGAAGGAGACCCAGTACTTC. Translated, it gives CASGGWKETQYF.

The chain carries TRBV18 and TRBJ1-5, with a possible D match to TRBD1 (5 bases). Germline V lookup: CDR1 KGHSH, CDR2 LQKENI. V was pared by 3 bases and J by 6 bases, with 18 bases between. The CDR3 spans 16 residues. CDR3 DNA: TGTGCCAGCTCACCCCCGGGGGGAAAGGGAGGTCAGCCCCAGCATTTT. This sequence encodes CASSPPGGKGGQPQHF. Full variable domain (missing parts from reference TRBV18 and TRBJ1-5): NAGVMQNPRHLVRRRGQEARLRCSPMKGHSHVYWYRQLPEEGLKFMVYLQKENIIDESGMPKERFSAEFPKEGPSILRIQQVVRGDSAAYFCASSPPGGKGGQPQHFGDGTRLSIL.

The chain carries TRBV11-1 and TRBJ2-1; D unresolved. Germline assignment: CDR1 SGHAT and CDR2 FQDESV (reference sequence). V lost 1 base and J lost 5, with 12 bases in between. The CDR3 contains 15 residues. The CDR3 DNA reads as TGTGCCAGCAGCTTAGAACGGCTAGTCAACAATGAGCAGTTCTTC. Residues: CASSLERLVNNEQFF.

The chain employs TRBV6-1 and TRBJ2-1; D is unresolved. V was pared by 2 bases and J by 7 bases, with 6 bases between. This CDR3 spans 12 amino acids. Germline CDR1 and CDR2: MNHNS and SASEGT. CDR3 in amino acids: CASSELGNEQFF. The CDR3 DNA follows: TGTGCCAGCAGTGAACTGGGGAATGAGCAGTTCTTC.

The J gene is TRBJ1-5, the V gene TRBV12-3 or TRBV12-4; 8 bases map to TRBD1. V was clipped by 5 bases and J by 7 bases; unmatched bases: 13. The CDR3 length is 16 residues. CDR3: CASSPAGQGPRQPQHF. DNA for the CDR3: TGTGCCAGCAGTCCAGCAGGACAGGGCCCCCGACAGCCCCAGCATTTT.

The chain couples TRBV4-1 to TRBJ1-3; D remains ambiguous. This CDR3 is built from 16 residues. Germline values: CDR1 MGHRA, CDR2 YSYEKL. The V end was cut by 3 bases, the J end by 0 bases, with 12 bases between. The CDR3 region is CASSQWGGLSGNTIYF. The DNA for the CDR3 is TGCGCCAGCAGCCAGTGGGGAGGGCTCTCTGGAAACACCATATATTTT.

CDR3 region: CASSHSRGTEAFF. In DNA form, the CDR3 reads TGTGCCAGCAGTCACAGCAGGGGGACTGAAGCTTTCTTT. V is TRBV28 and J is TRBJ1-1, with 7 bases matching TRBD1. Germline loops: CDR1 MDHEN, CDR2 SYDVKM. The CDR3 sequence is 13 residues long. The trim removed 5 bases at V and 5 bases at J, leaving 5 bases unmatched. The complete variable domain, with remaining parts taken from reference TRBV28 and TRBJ1-1, reads DVKVTQSSRYLVKRTGEKVFLECVQDMDHENMFWYRQDPGLGLRLIYFSYDVKMKEKGDIPEGYSVSREKKERFSLILESASTNQTSMYLCASSHSRGTEAFFGQGTRLTVV.

The V and J genes are TRBV5-6 and TRBJ1-6; TRBD1 is a possible D gene (5 bases). V lost 0 bases, J lost 0 bases, and 7 bases lay in between. Per the germline V gene, CDR1 is SGHDT and CDR2 is YYEEEE. The CDR3 loop spans 16 amino acids. In nucleotides, the CDR3 is TGTGCCAGCAGCTTGGCCGGGGGCTCCTATAATTCACCCCTCCACTTT. Translation: CASSLAGGSYNSPLHF.

The CDR3 sequence: CASTFRTGYNEQFF. The DNA of the CDR3 is TGTGCCAGCACCTTCCGGACAGGCTACAATGAGCAGTTCTTC. V and J are TRBV14 and TRBJ2-1; 7 bases match TRBD1. The CDR3 consists of 14 residues. V lost 7 bases, J lost 3 bases, and 6 bases stayed unmatched. Germline V lookup: CDR1 SGHDN, CDR2 FVKESK. The full variable domain, with the rest looked up from reference TRBV14 and TRBJ2-1, is EAGVTQFPSHSVIEKGQTVTLRCDPISGHDNLYWYRRVMGKEIKFLLHFVKESKQDESGMPNNRFLAERTGGTYSTLKVQPAELEDSGVYFCASTFRTGYNEQFFGPGTRLTVL.

J is TRBJ1-5 and V is TRBV12-2; the DNA was not used to check the table's D call, TRBD1. TRBV12-2 is a pseudogene. CDR3 length: 17 residues. In nucleotides, the CDR3 is TGTGCAAGTCGCCTAGAGGGTGCAGGGATGAGCAATCAGCCCCAGCATTTT. This codes for CASRLEGAGMSNQPQHF.